Presented here are 16 T cell receptor beta chains from one specimen sequenced in a study of early T cells in non-severe SARS-CoV-2 infection. TCRdb re-called the 5' RACE reads through MiXCR, storing one row per CDR3 protein. The sample lists tens of thousands of distinct CDR3 sequences, around 12% occurring once. Sequenced input: whole blood. These receptors were obtained from an adult who was a healthcare worker with PCR-confirmed SARS-CoV-2 infection or an uninfected control (not recorded which).

This clonotype was recorded a few times. This chain joins TRBV2 and TRBJ2-2; D uncertain. CDR3 length: 13 amino acids. Germline CDR1 SNHLY, CDR2 FYNNEI. V lost 0 bases and J 7 bases, leaving 6 bases between the germline ends. The CDR3 protein is CASSEAHGGELFF. In DNA, the CDR3 is TGTGCCAGCAGTGAAGCGCATGGCGGGGAGCTGTTTTTT.

This clonotype came up many times. The rearrangement uses TRBV19 and TRBJ1-5, with TRBD1 matching over 8 bases. Germline V gene lookup returns CDR1 LNHDA and CDR2 SQIVND (reference sequence). V shed 7 bases and J 0 bases; nucleotides not matched to a gene: 11. This CDR3 comprises 17 residues. The CDR3 is CASIGQGVRDSNQPQHF. CDR3 sequence (DNA): TGTGCCAGTATCGGACAGGGCGTGCGAGATAGCAATCAGCCCCAGCATTTT.

This clonotype has only a few counts. V is TRBV7-2 and J is TRBJ1-2; no clear D. The CDR3 sequence is 15 residues long. The germline gives CDR1 SGHTA, CDR2 FQGNSA. Trimming stripped 0 bases from V and 4 bases from J, with 12 bases between. The CDR3 here is CASSLAVQLSYGYTF. CDR3 in DNA: TGTGCCAGCAGCTTAGCGGTGCAACTGAGCTATGGCTACACCTTC.

This clonotype was detected only a few times. The V call is TRBV29-1, the J call TRBJ2-1; D is perhaps TRBD2 (5 bases). This CDR3 region has 12 residues. Trimming cost V 7 bases and J 8 bases, with 15 bases left between them. Germline V gene data show CDR1 as SQVTM and CDR2 as ANQGSEA. CDR3 protein: CSAPTDSDEQFF. The CDR3 DNA sequence: TGCAGCGCCCCCACCGATAGCGATGAGCAGTTCTTC.

This sequence joins TRBV19 and TRBJ1-1, with D uncertain. CDR3 length: 13 residues. Trimming left V 3 bases short and J 10 bases short, with 15 bases between. Germline CDR1 is LNHDA and CDR2 is SQIVND (reference sequence). The CDR3 protein is CASSIIKSQRAFF. The CDR3 nucleotides read TGTGCCAGTAGTATCATCAAGTCCCAGCGAGCTTTCTTT.

This clonotype appeared a few times. The rearrangement links TRBV7-3 to TRBJ2-1, with TRBD2 matching over 13 bases. V lost 5 bases to trimming and J lost 7 bases; unmatched junction nucleotides: 8. There are 16 residues in the CDR3. Germline-derived CDR1 and CDR2 are SGHTA and FQGTGA. The CDR3 bases are TGTGCCAGCAGCACGCTGGGACTAGCGGGACTAAATGAGCAGTTCTTC. Protein sequence: CASSTLGLAGLNEQFF. The whole variable domain, filled in from reference TRBV7-3 and TRBJ2-1, reads GAGVSQTPSNKVTEKGKYVELRCDPISGHTALYWYRQSLGQGPEFLIYFQGTGAADDSGLPNDRFFAVRPEGSVSTLKIQRTERGDSAVYLCASSTLGLAGLNEQFFGPGTRLTVL.

The V gene is TRBV6-6, the J gene TRBJ2-6; the D gene is possibly TRBD1 (6 bases). Germline assignment: CDR1 MNHNY and CDR2 SVGAGI (reference sequence). V was pared by 0 bases and J by 3 bases, with 9 bases between. The CDR3 spans 16 residues. The CDR3 coding sequence is TGTGCCAGCAGTTACTCGACAGGTATTGGGGCCAACGTCCTGACTTTC. Residues: CASSYSTGIGANVLTF.

In DNA, the CDR3 is TGTGCCAGCAGGGAGACTAGCGGGAACAATGAGCAGTTCTTC. This encodes CASRETSGNNEQFF. The V call is TRBV6-6, the J call TRBJ2-1; TRBD2 aligns across 11 bases. J lost 5 bases, V lost 6 bases, and 3 bases had no gene match. The CDR3 is made up of 14 amino acids. In germline, CDR1 is MNHNY, CDR2 SVGAGI (reference sequence).

In this sample, this clonotype turned up many times. V and J are TRBV5-6 and TRBJ1-2; TRBD1 is a possible D gene (6 bases). Germline CDR1 is SGHDT and CDR2 is YYEEEE. Trimming cost V 3 bases and J 4 bases, with 10 bases left between them. The CDR3 has 13 residues. This chain's CDR3 is CASSSGQLYGYTF. The CDR3 DNA follows: TGTGCCAGCAGCTCCGGACAGCTCTATGGCTACACCTTC.

This clonotype has at least ten counts. The rearrangement links TRBV29-1 to TRBJ1-1; no definite D call. The germline V gene encodes CDR1 SQVTM and CDR2 ANQGSEA. V was trimmed by 7 bases and J by 0 bases, leaving 3 bases between them. CDR3 size: 10 residues. The CDR3 nucleotides are TGCAGCGCGGTGAACACTGAAGCTTTCTTT. Protein product: CSAVNTEAFF.

This clonotype has only a few counts. V is TRBV27 and J is TRBJ1-4; D may be TRBD1 (5 bases). The CDR3 consists of 15 residues. V lost 0 bases and J lost 11, with 16 bases in between. Germline assignment: CDR1 MNHEY and CDR2 SMNVEV (reference sequence). DNA for the CDR3: TGTGCCAGCAGTTTATCGTTCGGTGGAGGGGAGAAACTGTTTTTT. Protein product: CASSLSFGGGEKLFF. Drawing the rest from reference TRBV27 and TRBJ1-4, the complete variable domain is EAQVTQNPRYLITVTGKKLTVTCSQNMNHEYMSWYRQDPGLGLRQIYYSMNVEVTDKGDVPEGYKVSRKEKRNFPLILESPSPNQTSLYFCASSLSFGGGEKLFFGSGTQLSVL.

The table lists this clonotype with a few counts. The CDR3 bases are TGTGCCTGGAGTGCGGGTCCTGGAAACACCATATATTTT. Its protein product is CAWSAGPGNTIYF. This rearrangement joins TRBV30 to TRBJ1-3; D call uncertain. The germline V gene has CDR1 GTSNPN and CDR2 SVGIG (reference sequence). Trimming pared 1 base from V and 2 bases from J, leaving 6 bases between. This CDR3 has 13 amino acids. The complete variable domain, with remaining parts taken from reference TRBV30 and TRBJ1-3, reads SQTIHQWPATLVQPVGSPLSLECTVEGTSNPNLYWYRQAAGRGLQLLFYSVGIGQISSEVPQNLSASRPQDRQFILSSKKLLLSDSGFYLCAWSAGPGNTIYFGEGSWLTVV.

Many counts were recorded for this clonotype. The chain joins TRBV19 to TRBJ1-5; tentative D call: TRBD1 (6 bases). This CDR3 has 12 amino acids. With 5 bases removed from V and 10 bases from J, the gap between germline ends came to 12 bases. Germline V lookup: CDR1 LNHDA, CDR2 SQIVND (reference sequence). The CDR3 DNA sequence: TGTGCCAGTAGTCTCTGGGGGCCTCCCCAGCATTTT. This gives the protein CASSLWGPPQHF.

This clonotype has more than one count but fewer than ten. V gene TRBV7-6 combines with J gene TRBJ2-2; TRBD2 agrees at 10 bases. Germline V gene sequence: CDR1 SGHVS, CDR2 FNYEAQ. The CDR3 runs 17 residues. V trimming: 4 bases; J trimming: 7 bases; junction bases outside the gene matches: 12. The CDR3 bases are TGTGCCAGCAGCTACACAGCGGGAGGGCAGCTTATCGGGGAGCTGTTTTTT. It specifies CASSYTAGGQLIGELFF.

The chain combines TRBV20-1 with TRBJ2-3; tentatively, D is TRBD1 (6 bases). V was pared by 5 bases and J by 2 bases, with 14 bases between. The CDR3 contains 14 residues. Germline-derived CDR1 and CDR2 are DFQATT and SNEGSKA (reference sequence). The CDR3 sequence is CSARDIPSTDTQYF. Here the CDR3 DNA reads TGCAGTGCTCGGGACATCCCGTCCACAGATACGCAGTATTTT.

Concerning this clonotype itself: An end of the junction differs from the germline gene, which may be a read error. This sequence joins TRBV10-3 and TRBJ2-1, with TRBD2 identical over 8 bases. The CDR3 runs to 12 residues. CDR1 ENHRY and CDR2 SYGVKD come from the germline V gene. Here the CDR3 reads CAISEGLAVWIF. CDR3 sequence (DNA): TGTGCCATCAGTGAGGGACTAGCCGTCTGGATCTTC.